These 18 T cell receptor beta chains came from one sample sequenced in a study of blood T cell repertoires in COVID-19. Profiled with immunoSEQ multiplex PCR; TCRdb holds only in-frame clones, not every one. Among roughly 40,000 clones, over 75% were seen once, and the ten largest hold around 9%. The sequencing sample was made of peripheral blood. Receptor source: a woman in her seventies with acute or convalescent COVID-19.

The V gene is TRBV7-9, the J gene TRBJ2-3; TRBD2 might be the D (6 bases). CDR1 and CDR2 (germline): SEHNR, FQNEAQ (reference sequence). The CDR3 has 15 amino acids. Trimming shortened V by 3 bases and J by 4 bases, and 14 bases separated the two germline ends. In nucleotides, the CDR3 is TGTGCCAGCAGCTTCGGGAGAGGGTTTCCAGATACGCAGTATTTT. Translated, it gives CASSFGRGFPDTQYF.

This chain joins TRBV7-8 and TRBJ2-3; 11 positions match TRBD2. Germline V gives CDR1 SGHVS, CDR2 FQNEAQ. This CDR3 region has 18 residues. V shed 5 bases, J shed 2 bases, and the junction held 12 bases outside the gene matches. The CDR3 sequence: CASSPTSGSPRVTDTQYF. The CDR3 region has the DNA TGTGCCAGCAGCCCCACTAGCGGGAGCCCCCGAGTCACAGATACGCAGTATTTT. Combining the CDR3 with reference TRBV7-8 and TRBJ2-3 gives the whole variable domain GAGVSQSPRYKVAKRGQDVALRCDPISGHVSLFWYQQALGQGPEFLTYFQNEAQLDKSGLPSDRFFAERPEGSVSTLKIQRTQQEDSAVYLCASSPTSGSPRVTDTQYFGPGTRLTVL.

The chain has TRBV18 and TRBJ2-7, with D maybe TRBD1 (6 bases). This CDR3 is built from 13 residues. Trimming removed 2 bases at V and 5 bases at J, with 10 bases between. Germline CDR1 is KGHSH and CDR2 is LQKENI. CDR3 sequence reads: CASSPATGNEQYV. CDR3 coding DNA: TGTGCCAGCTCACCAGCAACAGGGAACGAGCAGTACGTC.

As to this clone: Other nucleotide sequences in the sample specify the same CDR3. The rearrangement joins TRBV30 to TRBJ1-5; no reliable D call. The CDR3 has 13 residues. Deletions cut 0 bases from V and 3 bases from J, with 6 bases between. Germline values: CDR1 GTSNPN, CDR2 SVGIG (reference sequence). The CDR3 coding sequence is TGTGCCTGGAGTGTTCGGGACAATCAGCCCCAGCATTTT. Translated: CAWSVRDNQPQHF.

The chain couples TRBV10-1 to TRBJ2-2; tentatively, D is TRBD2 (6 bases). The V end lost 6 bases, the J end lost 1 base, and 12 bases lay between the germline ends. The germline V gene has CDR1 WNHNN and CDR2 SYGVQD (reference sequence). CDR3 length: 15 residues. The CDR3 sequence is CASSGGPLNTGELFF. CDR3 DNA: TGCGCCAGCAGCGGGGGACCCCTGAACACCGGGGAGCTGTTTTTT.

The V call is TRBV5-1, the J call TRBJ2-1; a weak D match, TRBD1 (6 bases). Trimming took off 4 bases at V and 5 bases at J, with 13 bases between the two ends. The CDR3 has 14 amino acids. Germline values: CDR1 SGHRS, CDR2 YFSETQ. CDR3 sequence: CASSPGQRDNEQFF. In nucleotides, the CDR3 is TGCGCCAGCAGCCCGGGACAAAGAGACAATGAGCAGTTCTTC. The full variable domain, its missing parts supplied by reference TRBV5-1 and TRBJ2-1, is KAGVTQTPRYLIKTRGQQVTLSCSPISGHRSVSWYQQTPGQGLQFLFEYFSETQRNKGNFPGRFSGRQFSNSRSEMNVSTLELGDSALYLCASSPGQRDNEQFFGPGTRLTVL.

V gene TRBV19 combines with J gene TRBJ1-2; 9 bases map to TRBD1. The V gene's germline CDR1 is LNHDA and CDR2 SQIVND (reference sequence). J lost 8 bases, V lost 0 bases, and 10 bases had no gene match. The CDR3 is made up of 16 amino acids. This CDR3 reads CASSIDLLDRGGGYTF. In nucleotides, the CDR3 is TGTGCCAGTAGTATAGATCTATTGGACAGGGGCGGGGGCTACACCTTC.

The chain has TRBV7-8 and TRBJ2-5; 8 bases are a match to TRBD2. The CDR3 is 14 amino acids. Trimming removed 7 bases from V and 7 bases from J; junction bases left unmatched: 11. The germline V gene has CDR1 SGHVS and CDR2 FQNEAQ. The CDR3 loop is CASTLLAGGGTQYF. The CDR3 DNA sequence: TGTGCCAGCACCCTGCTCGCGGGAGGAGGGACCCAGTACTTC.

This clone was observed a few times. V is TRBV7-8 and J is TRBJ2-1; no reliable D call. This CDR3 spans 15 amino acids. Germline lookup yields CDR1 SGHVS and CDR2 FQNEAQ. V dropped 5 bases and J dropped 1 base, with 12 bases sitting between them. The CDR3 region is CASSPTVISYNEQFF. The CDR3 nucleotides read TGTGCCAGCAGCCCTACTGTGATTTCCTACAATGAGCAGTTCTTC.

V gene TRBV7-9 combines with J gene TRBJ1-4, with a possible D match to TRBD1 (5 bases). CDR3 length: 14 amino acids. Germline V CDR1 and CDR2: SEHNR, FQNEAQ (reference sequence). V lost 1 base and J lost 7, with 10 bases in between. This CDR3 is CASSLVGAGEKLFF. Here the CDR3 DNA reads TGTGCCAGCAGCTTAGTAGGGGCCGGTGAAAAACTGTTTTTT.

The chain joins TRBV5-4 to TRBJ2-1; D may be TRBD1 (6 bases). Germline CDR1 is SGHNT and CDR2 is YYREEE (reference sequence). V lost 4 bases to trimming and J lost 6 bases, with 17 bases between them. The CDR3 totals 15 residues. The CDR3 spells CASSVGSQGGNEQFF. CDR3 coding DNA: TGTGCCAGCAGCGTTGGATCCCAAGGGGGCAATGAGCAGTTCTTC.

The CDR3 nucleotides are TGTGCCAGCTCCCTGAACACGAACACTGAAGCTTTCTTT. It yields the protein CASSLNTNTEAFF. The chain joins TRBV18 to TRBJ1-1, with unresolved D. The length of the CDR3 is 13 residues. Germline-derived CDR1 and CDR2 are KGHSH and LQKENI. V shed 6 bases and J shed 1 base, with 9 bases lying between them.

The chain uses TRBV7-2 and TRBJ2-3, with TRBD1 matching over 8 bases. V shed 1 base, J shed 5 bases, and the junction held 8 bases outside the gene matches. CDR3 length equals 16 residues. The germline V gene has CDR1 SGHTA and CDR2 FQGNSA. CDR3 nucleotides: TGTGCCAGCAGCTTAGGCGGCGGCAGGGGGCAAGATACGCAGTATTTT. Its protein is CASSLGGGRGQDTQYF.

This clone is a singleton in its sample. This rearrangement joins TRBV6-2 or TRBV6-3 to TRBJ2-7; possible D gene TRBD2, 5 bases. Trimming pared 4 bases from V and 0 bases from J, leaving 16 bases between. The length of the CDR3 is 16 residues. CDR1 is MNHEY, CDR2 SVGEGT, per germline. Written as DNA, the CDR3 is TGTGCCAGCAGTTCCGCTGGGAGCGTCAGCTCCTACGAGCAGTACGTC. It encodes CASSSAGSVSSYEQYV.

This chain links TRBV2 with TRBJ2-2, with D possibly being TRBD1 (6 bases). The CDR3 is 14 amino acids. The V end lost 4 bases, the J end lost 2 bases, and 8 bases lay between the germline ends. Germline assignment: CDR1 SNHLY and CDR2 FYNNEI. CDR3 nucleotide sequence: TGTGCCAGCAGTGCCGGGACAAACACCGGGGAGCTGTTTTTT. It encodes CASSAGTNTGELFF.

The chain links TRBV7-2 to TRBJ1-1, with 8 bases matching TRBD1. The trim removed 1 base at V and 3 bases at J, leaving 7 bases unmatched. The CDR3 is made up of 16 amino acids. CDR1 SGHTA and CDR2 FQGNSA come from the germline V gene. The CDR3 reads CASSLEPSGGYTEAFF. CDR3 nucleotide sequence: TGTGCCAGCAGCTTAGAGCCTTCAGGGGGCTACACTGAAGCTTTCTTT.

This clone was seen only once. This chain uses TRBV4-3 with TRBJ1-2; D may be TRBD1 (5 bases). V was pared by 0 bases and J by 3 bases, with 11 bases between. The CDR3 is 15 residues long. Germline V gene data show CDR1 as LGHNA and CDR2 as YSLEER. The CDR3 region is CASSQEGVGYYGYTF. DNA for the CDR3: TGCGCCAGCAGCCAAGAAGGGGTGGGCTACTATGGCTACACCTTC.

In this sample, this clone turned up once. V gene TRBV7-3 combines with J gene TRBJ2-5; TRBD2 aligns across 8 bases. With V trimmed by 3 bases and J by 2 bases, 8 bases remained unmatched. CDR1 is SGHTA and CDR2 is FQGTGA in the germline V gene. CDR3 length: 16 residues. DNA of the CDR3: TGTGCCAGCAGCTTGACCTCCTTAGCGGGGCAAGAGACCCAGTACTTC. It is translated as CASSLTSLAGQETQYF.